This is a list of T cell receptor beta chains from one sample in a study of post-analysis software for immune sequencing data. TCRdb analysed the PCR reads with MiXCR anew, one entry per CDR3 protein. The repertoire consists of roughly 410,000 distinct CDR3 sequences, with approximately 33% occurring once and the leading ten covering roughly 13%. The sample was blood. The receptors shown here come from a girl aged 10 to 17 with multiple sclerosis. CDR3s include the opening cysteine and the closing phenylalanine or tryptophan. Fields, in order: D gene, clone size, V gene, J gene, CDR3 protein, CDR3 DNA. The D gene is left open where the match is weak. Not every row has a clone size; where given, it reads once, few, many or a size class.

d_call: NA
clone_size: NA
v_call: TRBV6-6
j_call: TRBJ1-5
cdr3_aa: CASIGGVFNQPQHF
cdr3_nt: TGTGCCAGCATCGGGGGAGTATTCAATCAGCCCCAGCATTTT

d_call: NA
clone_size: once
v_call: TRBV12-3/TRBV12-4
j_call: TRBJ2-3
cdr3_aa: CASSLARGARDTQYF
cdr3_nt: TGTGCCAGCAGTTTGGCACGGGGGGCGAGAGATACGCAGTATTTT

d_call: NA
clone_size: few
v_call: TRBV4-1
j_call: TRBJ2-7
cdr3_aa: CASSQREQAYEQYF
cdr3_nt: TGCGCCAGCAGCCAACGGGAGCAGGCCTACGAGCAGTACTTC

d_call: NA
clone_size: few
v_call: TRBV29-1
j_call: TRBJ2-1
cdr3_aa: CSVPLRNRYNEQFF
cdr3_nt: TGCAGCGTTCCTCTCCGGAACCGATACAATGAGCAGTTCTTC

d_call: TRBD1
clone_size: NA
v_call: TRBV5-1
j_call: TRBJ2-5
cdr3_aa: CASSFGTGGETQYF
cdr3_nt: TGCGCCAGCAGCTTCGGGACAGGGGGCGAGACCCAGTACTTC

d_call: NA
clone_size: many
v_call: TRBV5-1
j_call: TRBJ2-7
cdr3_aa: CASSRDNSYEQYF
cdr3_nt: TGCGCCAGCAGCCGGGACAACTCCTACGAGCAGTACTTC

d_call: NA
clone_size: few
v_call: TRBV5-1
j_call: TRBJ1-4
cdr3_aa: CASSLVFGLISEKLFF
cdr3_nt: TGCGCCAGCAGCTTGGTTTTCGGGTTAATAAGCGAAAAACTGTTTTTT

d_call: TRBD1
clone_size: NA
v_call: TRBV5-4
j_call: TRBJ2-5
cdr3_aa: CASRDRERETQYF
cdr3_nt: TGTGCCAGCAGAGACAGGGAGCGGGAGACCCAGTACTTC

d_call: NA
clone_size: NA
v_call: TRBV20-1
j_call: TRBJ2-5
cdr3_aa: CSAPGVGVETQYF
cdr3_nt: TGCAGTGCTCCAGGGGTAGGGGTAGAGACCCAGTACTTC

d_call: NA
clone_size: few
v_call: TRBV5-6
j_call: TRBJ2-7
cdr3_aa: CASRRTEWSSYEQYF
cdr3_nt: TGTGCCAGCAGACGGACAGAGTGGTCCTCCTACGAGCAGTACTTC

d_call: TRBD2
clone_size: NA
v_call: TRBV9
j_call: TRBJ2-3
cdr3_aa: CASSVTSGGTDTQYF
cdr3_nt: TGTGCCAGCAGCGTAACTAGCGGGGGCACAGATACGCAGTATTTT

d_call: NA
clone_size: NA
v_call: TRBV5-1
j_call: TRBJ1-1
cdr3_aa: CASSGGGDPMNTEAFF
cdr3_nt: TGCGCCAGCAGCGGGGGGGGAGACCCCATGAACACTGAAGCTTTCTTT

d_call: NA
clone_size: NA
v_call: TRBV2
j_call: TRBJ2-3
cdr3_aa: CASISATDTQYF
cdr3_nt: TGTGCCAGCATCTCAGCCACAGATACGCAGTATTTT

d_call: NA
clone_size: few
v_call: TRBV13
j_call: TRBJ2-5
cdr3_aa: CASSPNRGGGETQYF
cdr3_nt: TGTGCCAGCAGCCCCAACCGTGGAGGGGGAGAGACCCAGTACTTC

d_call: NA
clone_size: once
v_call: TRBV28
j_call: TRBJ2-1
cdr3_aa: CASRGGPNNEQFF
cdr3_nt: TGTGCCAGCAGGGGAGGACCCAACAATGAGCAGTTCTTC

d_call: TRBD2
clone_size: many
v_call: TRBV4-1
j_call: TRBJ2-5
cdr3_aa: CASQMVAGETQYF
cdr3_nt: TGCGCCAGCCAGATGGTAGCGGGAGAGACCCAGTACTTC

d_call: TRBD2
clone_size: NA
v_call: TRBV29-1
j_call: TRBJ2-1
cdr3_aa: CSASGASGDLSEQFF
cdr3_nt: TGCAGCGCCTCCGGGGCTAGCGGGGACCTCAGTGAGCAGTTCTTC

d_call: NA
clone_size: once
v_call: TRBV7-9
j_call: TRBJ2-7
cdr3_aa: CASSWDHEQYF
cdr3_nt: TGTGCCAGCAGCTGGGACCACGAGCAGTACTTC

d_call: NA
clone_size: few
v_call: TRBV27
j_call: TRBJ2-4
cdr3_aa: CASSLQGAKNIQYF
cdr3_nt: TGTGCCAGCAGTTTACAGGGGGCCAAAAACATTCAGTACTTC

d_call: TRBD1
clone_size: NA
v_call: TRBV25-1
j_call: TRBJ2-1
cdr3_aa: CASTWDRGSYNEQFF
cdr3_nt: TGTGCCAGCACCTGGGACAGGGGGTCCTACAATGAGCAGTTCTTC

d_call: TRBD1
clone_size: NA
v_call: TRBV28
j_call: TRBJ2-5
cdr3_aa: CASSFIGTGETQYF
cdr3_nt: TGTGCCAGCAGTTTTATTGGGACAGGGGAGACCCAGTACTTC

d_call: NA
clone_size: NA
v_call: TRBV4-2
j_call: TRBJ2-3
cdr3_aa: CASSQDRATDTQYF
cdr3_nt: TGTGCCAGCAGCCAAGACAGAGCCACAGATACGCAGTATTTT

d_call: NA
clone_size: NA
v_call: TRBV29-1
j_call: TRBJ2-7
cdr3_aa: CGVEVGGRAYEQYF
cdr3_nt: TGCGGCGTTGAAGTCGGGGGGCGGGCCTACGAGCAGTACTTC

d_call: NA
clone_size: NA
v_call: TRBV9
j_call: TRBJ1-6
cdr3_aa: CASSTKGDSPLHF
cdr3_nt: TGTGCCAGCAGCACCAAGGGGGATTCACCCCTCCACTTT

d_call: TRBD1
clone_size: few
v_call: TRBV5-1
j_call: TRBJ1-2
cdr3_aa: CASSLGRGQNYGYTF
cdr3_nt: TGCGCCAGCAGCTTGGGCCGGGGACAGAACTATGGCTACACCTTC

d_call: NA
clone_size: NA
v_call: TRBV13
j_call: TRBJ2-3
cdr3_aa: CASSLDEGGGTDTQYF
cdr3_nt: TGTGCCAGCAGCTTAGACGAAGGGGGAGGCACAGATACGCAGTATTTT

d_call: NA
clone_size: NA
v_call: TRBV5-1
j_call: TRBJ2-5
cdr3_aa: CASTPWSGLQETQYF
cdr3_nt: TGCGCCAGCACCCCTTGGAGCGGCTTACAAGAGACCCAGTACTTC

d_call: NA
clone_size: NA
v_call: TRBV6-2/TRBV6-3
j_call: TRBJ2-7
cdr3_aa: CASSYPEGGTYEQYF
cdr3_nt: TGTGCCAGCAGTTACCCAGAAGGGGGAACCTACGAGCAGTACTTC

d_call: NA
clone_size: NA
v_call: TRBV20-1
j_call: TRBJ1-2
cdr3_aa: CSANLDYGYTF
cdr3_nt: TGCAGTGCCAACCTGGACTATGGCTACACCTTC

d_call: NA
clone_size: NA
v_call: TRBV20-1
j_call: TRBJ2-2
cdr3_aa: CSARDVRGRTGELFF
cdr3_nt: TGCAGTGCTAGGGACGTTCGGGGGCGCACCGGGGAGCTGTTTTTT

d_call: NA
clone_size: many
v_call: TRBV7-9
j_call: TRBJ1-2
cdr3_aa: CASSLPGNYGYTF
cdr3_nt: TGTGCCAGCAGCTTACCCGGAAACTATGGCTACACCTTC

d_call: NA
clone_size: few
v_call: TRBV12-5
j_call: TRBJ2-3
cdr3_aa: CASGLTRQGREGDTDTQYF
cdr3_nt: TGTGCTAGTGGTCTTACACGACAGGGAAGGGAGGGGGACACAGATACGCAGTATTTT

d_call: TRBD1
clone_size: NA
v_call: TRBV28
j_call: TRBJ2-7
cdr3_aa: CASSRQGVLGEQYF
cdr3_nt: TGTGCCAGCAGCCGACAGGGGGTACTCGGCGAGCAGTACTTC

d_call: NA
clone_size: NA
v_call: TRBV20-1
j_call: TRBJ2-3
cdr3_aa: CSAETGTSITDTQYF
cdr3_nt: TGCAGTGCTGAGACCGGGACTTCAATCACAGATACGCAGTATTTT

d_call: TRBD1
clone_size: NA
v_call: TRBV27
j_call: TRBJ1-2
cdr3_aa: CASSLSPGQGKRGYGYTF
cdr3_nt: TGTGCCAGCAGTTTATCCCCGGGACAGGGGAAGCGCGGCTATGGCTACACCTTC

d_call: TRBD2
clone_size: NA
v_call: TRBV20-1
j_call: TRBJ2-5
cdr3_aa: CSASEASGGKETQYF
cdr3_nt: TGCAGTGCTAGTGAGGCTAGCGGGGGGAAAGAGACCCAGTACTTC

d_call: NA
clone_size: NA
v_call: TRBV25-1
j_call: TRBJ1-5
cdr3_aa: CASSPGGQGNQPQHF
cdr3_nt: TGTGCCAGCAGCCCTGGAGGTCAGGGCAATCAGCCCCAGCATTTT

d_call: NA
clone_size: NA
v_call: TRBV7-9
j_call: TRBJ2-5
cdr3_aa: CATGQISQETQYF
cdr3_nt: TGTGCCACCGGACAGATCAGTCAAGAGACCCAGTACTTC

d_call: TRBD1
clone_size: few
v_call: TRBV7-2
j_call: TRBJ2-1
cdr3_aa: CASSPDRGQFF
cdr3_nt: TGTGCCAGCAGCCCCGACAGGGGCCAGTTCTTC

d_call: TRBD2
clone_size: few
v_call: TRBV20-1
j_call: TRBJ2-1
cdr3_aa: CRPGGLAQYNEQFF
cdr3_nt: TGCAGACCAGGGGGACTAGCCCAATACAATGAGCAGTTCTTC